This T cell receptor (beta chain) was captured by sequencing in a study of beta chain features in type 1 diabetes. Broader study findings: All four CD4+ subsets from Type 1 diabetes patients carried moderately but significantly shorter TCRB CDR3s.

CD4+ naive, central memory, regulatory and stem cell-like memory cells were sorted via CD45RO/CCR7/CD25/CD127/CD95/CD27. Purities in excess of 98% were seen in all sorted populations. Expressed TCRB transcripts were sequenced because the isolated RNA had all been reverse transcribed beforehand. Generated by immunoSEQ multiplex PCR, the TCRdb table keeps only in-frame clones and is missing some. The table lists about 300,000 clones, 13% of them singletons, with 0.015% in the top ten. Concerning this clone: Its antigen is currently unknown.

V shed 8 bases, J shed 4 bases, and the junction held 4 bases outside the gene matches. The CDR3 extends over 14 amino acids. The V gene's germline CDR1 is MNHEY and CDR2 SVGAGI. The chain is built from TRBV6-5 and TRBJ2-1; 11 positions match TRBD2. Specimen: naive CD4+ T cells from blood. The sequence was obtained from a woman between 18 and 29 years old with type 1 diabetes. CDR3 nucleotide sequence: TGTGCCAGCTCCGGGACTAGCGGATACAATGAGCAGTTCTTC. The encoded protein is CASSGTSGYNEQFF.